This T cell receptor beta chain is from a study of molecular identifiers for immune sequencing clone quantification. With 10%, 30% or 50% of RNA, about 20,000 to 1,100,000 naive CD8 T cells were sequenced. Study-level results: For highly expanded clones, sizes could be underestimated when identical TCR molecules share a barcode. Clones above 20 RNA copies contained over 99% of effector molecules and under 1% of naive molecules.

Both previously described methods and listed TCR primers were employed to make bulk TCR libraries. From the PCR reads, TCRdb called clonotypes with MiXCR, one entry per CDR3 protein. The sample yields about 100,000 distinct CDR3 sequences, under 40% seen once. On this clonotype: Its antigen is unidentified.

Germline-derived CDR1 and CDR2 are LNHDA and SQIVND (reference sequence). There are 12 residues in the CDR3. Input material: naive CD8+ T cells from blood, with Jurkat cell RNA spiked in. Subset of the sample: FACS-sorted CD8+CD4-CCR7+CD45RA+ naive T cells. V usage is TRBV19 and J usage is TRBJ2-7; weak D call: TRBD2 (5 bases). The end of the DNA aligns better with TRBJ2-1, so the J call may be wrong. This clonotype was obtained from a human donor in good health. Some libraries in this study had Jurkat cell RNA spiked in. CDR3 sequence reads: CASKSGTREQFF. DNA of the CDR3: TGTGCCAGTAAATCGGGAACGCGGGAGCAGTTCTTC.